This TCR beta chain was observed in a study of shared clonotypes between healthy human individuals. The germline CDR1 and CDR2 sequences are SSHAT and FNYEAQ (reference sequence). The ends were cut back, 4 bases at V and 5 bases at J, with 14 bases in the middle. The CDR3 runs to 14 residues. The naive CD8 subset, CD45RO-negative cells positively selected for CCR7, excluded terminally differentiated effector memory CD45RA+ cells. Donors, healthy HIV-negative adults, lacked recent acute infections or vaccinations. Clones were read by immunoSEQ multiplex PCR, and TCRdb kept only the in-frame ones, dropping some. The sample lists roughly 2,000,000 clones, 85% to 95% occurring once.

The sequencing sample was made of naive CD8+ T cells from PBMCs. The chain combines TRBV7-7 with TRBJ2-5; D is possibly TRBD2 (6 bases). The sequence was collected from a man between 18 and 35 years old in good health. Some clones in this sample may be carry-over from other donors' samples. As DNA, the CDR3 is TGTGCCAGCAGCTACGGACTAAACCCGGAGACCCAGTACTTC. It encodes CASSYGLNPETQYF.